This record covers a single TCR beta chain. The same CDR3 can be traced to other DNA sequences in this sample. The data are from a study of blood T cell repertoires in COVID-19. The CDR3 contains 15 residues. V shed 0 bases and J shed 1 base, with 7 bases lying between them. CDR1 and CDR2 (germline): MNHEY, SVGAGI. The authors' processing: Estimated nucleated cell counts came from reference gene primer amplification. Sequenced by immunoSEQ multiplex PCR; TCRdb stores in-frame clones only, minus some. Clonal size and the V and J genes are those of that table, whereas D and trimming came from the DNA. The repertoire includes roughly 230,000 clones, over 65% of them detected once, and 3% to 4% sits in the top ten.

The chain is built from TRBV6-5 and TRBJ1-5; D possibly corresponds to TRBD1 (5 bases). Sequenced sample: PBMCs or T cells enriched from blood (not recorded which). The TCR was taken from a woman aged 55 to 70 who had recovered from COVID-19. This CDR3 is CASSYSGGSNQPQHF. CDR3 DNA: TGTGCCAGCAGTTACTCCGGGGGGAGCAATCAGCCCCAGCATTTT.